This record concerns one T cell receptor (beta chain) sequence. The source of the sample is a study of shared clonotypes between healthy human individuals. Repertoires were generated with immunoSEQ multiplex PCR, while TCRdb's copy carries only in-frame clones and drops some. The table shows approximately 2.1 million clones, with 80% to 95% occurring only once. CDR3 length: 14 amino acids. The sequence was collected from a man between 18 and 29 years old in good health. Some clones in this sample may be carry-over from other donors' samples. This chain uses TRBV12-2 with TRBJ2-7; the tabulated D call, TRBD1, remains unverified against the DNA. TRBV12-2 represents a pseudogene. The sequenced sample consisted of naive CD4+ T cells from PBMCs. Subset of the sample: CD45RA+ positively selected. The CDR3 reads CASRPGQGVYEQYF. The CDR3 DNA is TGTGCAAGTCGCCCGGGACAGGGGGTCTACGAGCAGTACTTC.